The next 12 T cell receptor beta chains were all read from a single sample in a study of blood T cell repertoires in COVID-19. Assay: immunoSEQ multiplex PCR; the TCRdb copy retains only in-frame clones and omits some. The top ten hold approximately 7.7% of the sample, which has about 160,000 clones, roughly 78% seen once. The specimen was peripheral blood. The receptors were gathered from a woman in her sixties with COVID-19, enrolled during active disease.

The V gene is TRBV5-6, the J gene TRBJ1-5; D gene unclear. This CDR3 is built from 16 residues. Germline CDR1 and CDR2: SGHDT and YYEEEE. Trimming stripped 1 base from V and 1 base from J, with 12 bases between. The CDR3 coding sequence is TGTGCCAGCAGCTTGAATATACAACCGAGCAATCAGCCCCAGCATTTT. It specifies CASSLNIQPSNQPQHF.

This clone has ten or more counts. The chain links TRBV11-2 to TRBJ2-1; 13 nucleotides line up with TRBD2. Germline V gene lookup returns CDR1 SGHAT and CDR2 FQNNGV. This CDR3 is built from 16 residues. V trimming: 1 base; J trimming: 8 bases; junction bases outside the gene matches: 5. The CDR3 is CASSLVTSGGAYEQFF. DNA of the CDR3: TGTGCCAGCAGCTTAGTCACTAGCGGGGGGGCATATGAGCAGTTCTTC.

This chain connects TRBV4-2 to TRBJ1-3; D unclear. CDR1 is LGHNA, CDR2 YNFKEQ, per germline. The CDR3 runs to 14 residues. V lost 1 base, J lost 2 bases, and 6 bases lay in between. CDR3 nucleotides: TGTGCCAGCAGCCAAGTTTCAGCTGGAAACACCATATATTTT. Translating gives CASSQVSAGNTIYF.

The table lists this clone with a count of one. V gene TRBV7-3 combines with J gene TRBJ2-7; TRBD1 agrees at 9 bases. CDR3 length: 15 amino acids. Germline V gives CDR1 SGHTA, CDR2 FQGTGA. J was trimmed by 2 bases and V by 5 bases; bases with no gene match: 7. CDR3 region: CASSLRTGVTYEQYF. CDR3 bases: TGTGCCAGCAGCCTGCGGACAGGGGTAACCTACGAGCAGTACTTC.

The chain employs TRBV27 and TRBJ2-3, with no clear D. The length of the CDR3 is 14 residues. Trimming pared 2 bases from V and 1 base from J, leaving 7 bases between. The germline V gene encodes CDR1 MNHEY and CDR2 SMNVEV (reference sequence). CDR3 DNA sequence: TGTGCCAGCAGTTTAAGCCGGGGCACAGATACGCAGTATTTT. Its protein is CASSLSRGTDTQYF.

This chain links TRBV6-5 with TRBJ1-5, with D maybe TRBD1 (6 bases). Germline loops: CDR1 MNHEY, CDR2 SVGAGI. With 5 bases removed from V and 6 bases from J, the gap between germline ends came to 14 bases. The CDR3 is 14 residues long. Written as DNA, the CDR3 is TGTGCCAGCAGTACCCGACAGGCGGCTCAGCCCCAGCATTTT. Translation: CASSTRQAAQPQHF.

The chain joins TRBV27 to TRBJ1-5; 7 nucleotides match TRBD1. The CDR3 is made up of 16 amino acids. V gave up 6 bases and J gave up 1 base; unmatched junction bases: 9. Germline values: CDR1 MNHEY, CDR2 SMNVEV (reference sequence). The DNA for the CDR3 is TGTGCCAGCAGACCCCTGACAGGGACGAGCAATCAGCCCCAGCATTTT. Its translation is CASRPLTGTSNQPQHF.

The CDR3: CASSYSISGGFEQYF. In nucleotides, the CDR3 is TGTGCCAGCAGTTACTCGATTAGCGGGGGATTTGAGCAGTACTTC. This chain connects TRBV6-5 to TRBJ2-7; 9 bases are a match to TRBD2. Germline CDR1 reads MNHEY; CDR2 reads SVGAGI. The CDR3 has 15 residues. J gave up 7 bases and V 0 bases, and 7 bases lay outside the gene matches.

J is TRBJ1-1 and V is TRBV18, with D uncertain. Germline CDR1 is KGHSH and CDR2 is LQKENI. The CDR3 spans 13 residues. Trimming stripped 8 bases from V and 3 bases from J, with 13 bases between. CDR3 loop: CASGREAHTEAFF. The CDR3, as DNA: TGTGCCAGCGGGCGAGAAGCTCACACTGAAGCTTTCTTT.

This chain links TRBV28 with TRBJ1-3; the match to TRBD1 covers 8 bases. Germline lookup yields CDR1 MDHEN and CDR2 SYDVKM. With V trimmed by 5 bases and J by 0 bases, 6 bases remained unmatched. The CDR3 has 16 amino acids. The CDR3 sequence is CASSTTGDGSGNTIYF. CDR3 DNA sequence: TGTGCCAGCAGTACGACAGGGGACGGCTCTGGAAACACCATATATTTT.

This clone appeared once. Distinct nucleotide sequences in the sample also encode this CDR3. The chain joins TRBV12-3 or TRBV12-4 to TRBJ1-1, with D perhaps TRBD1 (5 bases). The CDR3 loop spans 13 amino acids. Trimming left V 6 bases short and J 1 base short, with 9 bases between. CDR3 amino acids: CASSLTENTEAFF. The CDR3 DNA sequence: TGTGCCAGCAGCTTGACAGAGAACACTGAAGCTTTCTTT.

The chain combines TRBV5-4 with TRBJ1-5; TRBD1 is a possible D gene (5 bases). Germline-derived CDR1 and CDR2 are SGHNT and YYREEE (reference sequence). Trimming removed 0 bases from V and 9 bases from J, with 10 bases in between. The CDR3 is 13 residues long. The CDR3 is CASSLDDQGPQHF. The CDR3 coding sequence is TGTGCCAGCAGCTTGGACGACCAGGGGCCCCAGCATTTT.